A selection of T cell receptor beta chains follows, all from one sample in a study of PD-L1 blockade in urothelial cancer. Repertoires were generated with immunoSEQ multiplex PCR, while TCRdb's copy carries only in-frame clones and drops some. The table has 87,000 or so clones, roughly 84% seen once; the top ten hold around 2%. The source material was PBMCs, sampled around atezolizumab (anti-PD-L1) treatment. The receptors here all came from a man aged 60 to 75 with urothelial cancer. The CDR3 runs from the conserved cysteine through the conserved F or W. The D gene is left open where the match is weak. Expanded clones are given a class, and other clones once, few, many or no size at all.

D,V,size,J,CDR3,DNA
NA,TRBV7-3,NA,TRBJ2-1,CASSLGLGTYNEQFF,TGTGCCAGCAGCTTAGGACTCGGGACCTACAATGAGCAGTTCTTC
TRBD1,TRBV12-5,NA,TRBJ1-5,CASGLVGTVSDKINQPQHF,TGTGCTAGTGGTTTGGTCGGGACAGTGTCGGACAAAATAAATCAGCCCCAGCATTTT
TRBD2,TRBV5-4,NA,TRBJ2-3,CASSLPGRGTDTQYF,TGTGCCAGCAGCTTGCCCGGGAGGGGCACAGATACGCAGTATTTT
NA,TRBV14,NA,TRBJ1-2,CASSQGAGSHYGYTF,TGTGCCAGCAGCCAAGGAGCAGGGTCTCACTATGGCTACACCTTC
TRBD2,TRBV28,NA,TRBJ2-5,CASSFWLAGNQTQYF,TGTGCCAGCAGTTTTTGGCTAGCGGGAAATCAGACCCAGTACTTC
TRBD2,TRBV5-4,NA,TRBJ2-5,CASAGEAGVETQYF,TGTGCCAGCGCCGGCGAAGCGGGGGTGGAGACCCAGTACTTC
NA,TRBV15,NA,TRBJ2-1,CATSRDRSRASNEQFF,TGTGCCACCAGCAGAGATAGATCCCGTGCCTCCAATGAGCAGTTCTTC
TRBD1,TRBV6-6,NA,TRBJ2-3,CASSYKGAGTDTQYF,TGTGCCAGCAGTTACAAGGGGGCGGGCACAGATACGCAGTATTTT
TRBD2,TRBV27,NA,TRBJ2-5,CASSSGLAGGSQETQYF,TGTGCCAGCAGTTCTGGACTAGCGGGAGGGTCACAAGAGACCCAGTACTTC
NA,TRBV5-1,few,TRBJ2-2,CASSLVGDRPLNTGELFF,TGCGCCAGCAGCTTGGTCGGTGACAGACCCCTAAACACCGGGGAGCTGTTTTTT
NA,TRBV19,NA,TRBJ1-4,CASSILAGRGGEKLFF,TGTGCCAGTAGTATTTTAGCAGGACGCGGGGGTGAAAAACTGTTTTTT
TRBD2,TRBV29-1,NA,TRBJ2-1,CSVEGLAGDNEQFF,TGCAGCGTTGAAGGACTAGCGGGAGATAATGAGCAGTTCTTC
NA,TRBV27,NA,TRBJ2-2,CASSPIYRNTGELFF,TGTGCCAGCAGTCCAATTTACAGGAACACCGGGGAGCTGTTTTTT
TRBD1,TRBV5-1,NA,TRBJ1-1,CASSLGDRGLTEAFF,TGCGCCAGCAGCTTGGGGGACAGGGGCTTAACTGAAGCTTTCTTT
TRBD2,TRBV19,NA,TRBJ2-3,CASSMAASGGADTQYF,TGTGCCAGTAGTATGGCCGCGAGCGGGGGGGCAGATACGCAGTATTTT
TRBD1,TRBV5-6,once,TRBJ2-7,CASSRPGQGIYEQYF,TGTGCCAGCAGCAGGCCGGGACAGGGCATCTACGAGCAGTACTTC
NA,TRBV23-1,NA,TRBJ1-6,CASRPGQRGSPLHF,TGCGCCAGCAGACCGGGACAAAGAGGTTCACCCCTCCACTTT
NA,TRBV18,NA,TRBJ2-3,CASSPRPPSDTQYF,TGTGCCAGCTCACCCAGGCCTCCGTCAGATACGCAGTATTTT
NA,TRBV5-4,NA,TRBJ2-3,CASSFGGRTDTQYF,TGTGCCAGCAGCTTTGGAGGGCGCACAGATACGCAGTATTTT
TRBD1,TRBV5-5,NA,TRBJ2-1,CASSLGTGVYNEQFF,TGTGCCAGCAGCTTGGGGACAGGGGTCTACAATGAGCAGTTCTTC
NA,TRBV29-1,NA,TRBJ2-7,CSARGTVFSYEQYF,TGCAGCGCCCGGGGGACGGTCTTCTCCTACGAGCAGTACTTC
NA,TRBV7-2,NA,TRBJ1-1,CASSMDSPEAFF,TGTGCCAGCAGCATGGACAGTCCTGAAGCTTTCTTT
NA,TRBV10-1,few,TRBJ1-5,CASKGLQWGEGNQPQHF,TGCGCCAGCAAAGGGCTCCAGTGGGGGGAGGGCAATCAGCCCCAGCATTTT
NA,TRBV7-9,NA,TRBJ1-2,CASSLSSGGSIYGYTF,TGTGCCAGCAGCTTAAGTTCGGGGGGGTCGATCTATGGCTACACCTTC
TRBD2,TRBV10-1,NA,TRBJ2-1,CASSPGTSGGEQFF,TGCGCCAGCAGTCCCGGGACTAGCGGGGGTGAGCAGTTCTTC
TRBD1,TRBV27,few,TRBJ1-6,CASSMDRVLNSPLHF,TGTGCCAGCAGTATGGACAGGGTCCTTAATTCACCCCTCCACTTT
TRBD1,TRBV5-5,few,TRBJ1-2,CASNRQGSYGYTF,TGTGCCAGCAATCGACAGGGGTCGTATGGCTACACCTTC
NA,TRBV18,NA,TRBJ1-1,CASSSVSDGYTEAFF,TGTGCCAGCTCATCCGTCTCAGACGGGTACACTGAAGCTTTCTTT
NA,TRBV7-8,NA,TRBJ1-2,CASSLSTGNYGYTF,TGTGCCAGCAGCTTATCCACAGGGAACTATGGCTACACCTTC
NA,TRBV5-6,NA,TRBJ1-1,CASSFRLEAFF,TGTGCCAGCAGCTTTCGTCTTGAAGCTTTCTTT
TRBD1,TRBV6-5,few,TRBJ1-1,CASSLRTGAEAFF,TGTGCCAGCAGTCTACGGACAGGGGCAGAAGCTTTCTTT
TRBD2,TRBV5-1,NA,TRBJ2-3,CASSTGLAGGRSTDTQYF,TGCGCCAGCAGCACGGGACTAGCGGGGGGGCGGAGCACAGATACGCAGTATTTT
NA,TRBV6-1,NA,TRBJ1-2,CASSEDRRLGGGGYTF,TGTGCCAGCAGTGAAGACAGGCGGCTTGGCGGGGGGGGCTACACCTTC
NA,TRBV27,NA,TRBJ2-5,CASSWAGLQETQYF,TGTGCCAGCAGTTGGGCGGGGCTCCAAGAGACCCAGTACTTC
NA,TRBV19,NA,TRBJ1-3,CASIMGTAGNTIYF,TGTGCCAGTATCATGGGTACAGCAGGAAACACCATATATTTT
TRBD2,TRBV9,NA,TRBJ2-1,CASSAPNGTSGYNEQFF,TGTGCCAGCAGCGCCCCGAACGGGACTAGCGGGTACAATGAGCAGTTCTTC
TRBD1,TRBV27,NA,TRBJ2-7,CASSLAPGQIGYEQYF,TGTGCCAGCAGTTTAGCTCCGGGACAGATAGGCTACGAGCAGTACTTC
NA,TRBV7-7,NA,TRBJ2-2,CASSRTRDGELFF,TGTGCCAGCAGTCGGACGCGGGACGGGGAGCTGTTTTTT
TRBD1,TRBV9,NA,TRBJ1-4,CASGQDRAKTNEKLFF,TGTGCCAGCGGGCAGGACAGGGCTAAAACTAATGAAAAACTGTTTTTT
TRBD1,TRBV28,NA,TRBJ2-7,CASKPGQSSYEQYF,TGTGCCAGCAAACCGGGACAGAGCTCCTACGAGCAGTACTTC
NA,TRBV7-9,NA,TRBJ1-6,CASRTDRVNSPLHF,TGTGCCAGCAGAACTGACAGAGTGAATTCACCCCTCCACTTT
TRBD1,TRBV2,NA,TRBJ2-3,CASSSDRSTDTQYF,TGTGCCAGCAGTTCGGACAGGTCCACAGATACGCAGTATTTT